This T cell receptor beta chain was retrieved from a study of shared clonotypes between healthy human individuals. Study-wide context: Each donor's CD8 memory used one plate, CD8 naive two, each CD4 subset three.

V lost 4 bases to trimming and J lost 4 bases, with 15 bases between them. The length of the CDR3 is 14 residues. CDR1 and CDR2 (germline): SGHKS, YYEKEE (reference sequence). The protocol was immunoSEQ multiplex PCR, while the TCRdb copy is restricted to in-frame clones and leaves out a portion. The sample carries about 2.5 million clones, roughly 92% recorded once. Sequencing was done on a sample of naive CD4+ T cells from PBMCs. The subset here: CD45RA+ positively selected. The chain combines TRBV5-5 with TRBJ2-7, with D perhaps matching TRBD1 (6 bases). This TCR was sampled from a man younger than 30 in good health. Some clones in this sample may be carry-over from other donors' samples. Here the CDR3 reads CASSPRTETYEQYF. For the CDR3, the DNA is TGTGCCAGCAGCCCACGGACAGAAACTTACGAGCAGTACTTC.